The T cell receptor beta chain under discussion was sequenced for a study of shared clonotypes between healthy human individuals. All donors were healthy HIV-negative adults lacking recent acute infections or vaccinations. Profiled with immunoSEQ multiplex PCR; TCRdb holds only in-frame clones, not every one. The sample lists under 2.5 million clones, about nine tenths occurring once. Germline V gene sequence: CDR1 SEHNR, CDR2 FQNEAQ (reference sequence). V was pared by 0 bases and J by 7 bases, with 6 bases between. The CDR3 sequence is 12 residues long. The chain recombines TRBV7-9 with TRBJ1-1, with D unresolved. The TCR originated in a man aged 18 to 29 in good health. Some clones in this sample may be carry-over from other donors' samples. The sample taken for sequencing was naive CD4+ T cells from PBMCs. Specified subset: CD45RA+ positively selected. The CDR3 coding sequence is TGTGCCAGCAGCTTAGCGAGGGATGAAGCTTTCTTT. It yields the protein CASSLARDEAFF.